A single sample is the source of the 21 T cell receptor beta chains below, sequenced in a study of blood T cells in healthy people across ages (dated by TCRdb to between 2015 and 2017). Library preparation used 5' RACE. The sample was run on an Illumina HiSeq 2500. A second PCR of about 6 to 11 cycles was performed with a sample-barcoded 5' primer and a J-beta primer mix. Starting from the raw public reads, TCRdb applied fastp trimming at Q25, assembled clones with MiXCR and retained in-frame beta chains. Rows are unified per CDR3 protein, each entry keeping the most common DNA and genes. Here the sample has 1.5 million to 2 million distinct CDR3 sequences; just under 50% occur a single time. Approximately 2.1% of the sample comes from the top ten. The source material was blood. These receptors were taken from a woman in her forties in good health.

V is TRBV9 and J is TRBJ2-1; the D is unclear. Germline values: CDR1 SGDLS, CDR2 YYNGEE. The V gene lost 0 bases and the J gene lost 8 bases, with 15 bases spanning the gap. CDR3 length: 15 amino acids. The CDR3 is CASSVVAGFKDEQFF. The CDR3 DNA sequence: TGTGCCAGCAGCGTAGTGGCAGGCTTCAAAGATGAGCAGTTCTTC.

This clonotype has at least ten counts. V gene TRBV27 combines with J gene TRBJ2-1; unclear D gene. Trimming took 5 bases from V and 5 from J, leaving 7 bases between them. Germline values: CDR1 MNHEY, CDR2 SMNVEV (reference sequence). The CDR3 length is 12 residues. The CDR3 here is CASSPRNNEQFF. The CDR3 DNA reads as TGTGCCAGCAGTCCCAGGAACAATGAGCAGTTCTTC.

There are a few counts of this clonotype. This chain connects TRBV13 to TRBJ2-3, with D possibly TRBD2 on 6 matching bases. V lost 5 bases, J lost 2 bases, and 11 bases lay in between. CDR1 is PRHDT and CDR2 is FYEKMQ in the germline V gene (reference sequence). The CDR3 is 14 residues long. The CDR3 here is CASSPPGDTDTQYF. The CDR3 bases are TGTGCCAGCAGCCCACCGGGGGACACAGATACGCAGTATTTT.

The chain joins TRBV6-1 to TRBJ2-7; D may be TRBD1 or TRBD2 (6 bases each). Germline CDR1 is MNHNS and CDR2 is SASEGT. This CDR3 comprises 15 residues. Trimming removed 7 bases from V and 2 bases from J, with 18 bases in between. The CDR3 nucleotides are TGTGCCAGCATCCGCCGGAGGGGGACGACCTACGAGCAGTACTTC. It encodes CASIRRRGTTYEQYF.

This clonotype was observed a handful of times. This chain links TRBV27 with TRBJ2-7; possibly TRBD1 or TRBD2 for D (5 bases each). CDR1 and CDR2 (germline): MNHEY, SMNVEV (reference sequence). The CDR3 runs to 15 residues. The V end lost 4 bases, the J end lost 0 bases, and 13 bases lay between the germline ends. The CDR3 region is CASSSGRESSYEQYF. The CDR3 coding sequence is TGTGCCAGCAGTTCGGGACGCGAGAGCTCCTACGAGCAGTACTTC.

The rearrangement uses TRBV25-1 and TRBJ2-5; tentative D call: TRBD2 (6 bases). The DNA end is a closer match to TRBJ2-7, so the J assignment may be wrong. This CDR3 is 16 amino acids long. The germline V gene has CDR1 MGHDK and CDR2 SYGVNS. CDR3 region: CASSDFRASGGYEQYF. In nucleotides, the CDR3 is TGTGCCAGCAGTGACTTCCGTGCCTCCGGGGGCTACGAGCAGTACTTC.

The J gene is TRBJ2-7, the V gene TRBV7-8; 8 bases map to TRBD1. This CDR3 comprises 14 residues. Losses at the gene ends were 1 base for V and 4 bases for J; bases not matched to a gene: 3. Germline lookup yields CDR1 SGHVS and CDR2 FQNEAQ. The CDR3 coding sequence is TGTGCCAGCAGCTTAGGTGGGGACAGGTACGAGCAGTACGTC. Protein product: CASSLGGDRYEQYV.

The chain employs TRBV28 and TRBJ2-5; D gene uncertain. This CDR3 is 13 amino acids long. The germline gives CDR1 MDHEN, CDR2 SYDVKM. Deletions cut 5 bases from V and 1 base from J, with 8 bases between. CDR3 in amino acids: CASSPKGQETQYF. CDR3 bases: TGTGCCAGCAGTCCCAAGGGCCAAGAGACCCAGTACTTC. The full variable domain, completed using reference TRBV28 and TRBJ2-5, is DVKVTQSSRYLVKRTGEKVFLECVQDMDHENMFWYRQDPGLGLRLIYFSYDVKMKEKGDIPEGYSVSREKKERFSLILESASTNQTSMYLCASSPKGQETQYFGPGTRLLVL.

This chain links TRBV20-1 with TRBJ1-2; TRBD1 might be the D (6 bases). CDR3 size: 14 residues. Germline V gene sequence: CDR1 DFQATT, CDR2 SNEGSKA (reference sequence). Between the trimmed V and J ends, which lost 7 bases and 4 bases, there was a span of 19 bases. The CDR3 protein is CSVDGRGRGYGYTF. CDR3 sequence (DNA): TGCAGTGTCGATGGCAGGGGCCGGGGCTATGGCTACACCTTC.

Turning to this clonotype: The junction departs from the called germline gene at one end, perhaps through a read error. The chain carries TRBV11-1 and TRBJ2-7; 9 bases match TRBD1. The length of the CDR3 is 15 residues. Germline CDR1 and CDR2: SGHAT and FQDESV (reference sequence). The CDR3 DNA is TGTGCCGGCAGCTCTCCGGGACAGGGTTCCTACGAGCAGTACTTC. The encoded protein is CAGSSPGQGSYEQYF.

The chain uses TRBV5-1 and TRBJ2-3, with 7 bases lining up with TRBD2. Per germline, CDR1 SGHRS and CDR2 YFSETQ. The V segment lost 3 bases and the J segment 5 bases; nucleotides outside the gene matches: 12. The length of the CDR3 is 16 residues. The CDR3, as DNA: TGCGCCAGCAGCTCCGGGGGGAATAAAAGGGGAGATACGCAGTATTTT. Amino acid sequence: CASSSGGNKRGDTQYF.

The J gene is TRBJ2-7, the V gene TRBV3-1; TRBD2 is a possible D gene (5 bases). The CDR3 runs 15 residues. Looked up from germline, CDR1 is LGHDT and CDR2 is YNNKEL (reference sequence). V dropped 0 bases and J dropped 3 bases, with 12 bases sitting between them. The CDR3 here is CASSQEVGVGYEQYF. The CDR3 DNA reads as TGTGCCAGCAGCCAAGAGGTCGGGGTGGGCTACGAGCAGTACTTC.

The CDR3 reads CASNYGQGSDTQYF. The CDR3 bases are TGTGCCAGCAACTACGGACAGGGCTCAGATACGCAGTATTTT. This chain joins TRBV7-2 and TRBJ2-3; 8 bases fit TRBD1. J gave up 4 bases and V 7 bases, and 7 bases lay outside the gene matches. The CDR3 runs to 14 residues. The germline gives CDR1 SGHTA, CDR2 FQGNSA.

Notes on this clonotype: At one end, the junction sequence differs from germline, possibly due to a read error. This rearrangement joins TRBV10-3 to TRBJ2-1; D might be TRBD2 (6 bases). CDR3 length: 13 amino acids. Germline assignment: CDR1 ENHRY and CDR2 SYGVKD. Written as DNA, the CDR3 is TGTGCCAGCAGTTACTCCGGGGGATCTGAGCAGTTCTTC. It is translated as CASSYSGGSEQFF.

This clonotype was counted between two and nine times. The chain carries TRBV7-9 and TRBJ2-5; 8 bases align to TRBD2. Germline trimming cut 5 bases from V and 4 bases from J; bases unmatched to any gene: 9. CDR1 is SEHNR and CDR2 is FQNEAQ in the germline V gene (reference sequence). CDR3 length: 15 residues. The CDR3 protein is CASSLSGGPLETQYF. The CDR3 DNA reads TGTGCCAGCAGCCTGAGCGGGGGCCCTTTAGAGACCCAGTACTTC.

The rearrangement joins TRBV5-6 to TRBJ1-2, with D uncertain. Germline V CDR1 and CDR2: SGHDT, YYEEEE. V shed 5 bases and J shed 0 bases, with 14 bases lying between them. This CDR3 comprises 15 residues. The CDR3 loop reads CASRARRAANYGYTF. In nucleotides, the CDR3 is TGTGCCAGCAGGGCGAGGAGGGCGGCTAACTATGGCTACACCTTC.

The CDR3 loop is CSAVPQDRYNEQFF. DNA for the CDR3: TGCAGTGCGGTCCCCCAGGACAGATACAATGAGCAGTTCTTC. The genes are TRBV20-1 and TRBJ2-1; TRBD1 is a possible D gene (6 bases). Germline loops: CDR1 DFQATT, CDR2 SNEGSKA (reference sequence). The CDR3 covers 14 residues. Trimming cost V 6 bases and J 4 bases, with 16 bases left between them.

V usage is TRBV15 and J usage is TRBJ2-1; TRBD1 aligns across 7 bases. Trimming took 1 base from V and 10 from J; bases not matched to a gene: 7. This CDR3 contains 14 residues. The V gene's germline CDR1 is LNHNV and CDR2 YYDKDF (reference sequence). CDR3 loop: CATSRGGTAHEQFF. As DNA, the CDR3 is TGTGCCACCAGCAGAGGGGGGACAGCTCACGAGCAGTTCTTC.

V usage is TRBV2 and J usage is TRBJ1-2; no clear D gene. Trimming stripped 3 bases from V and 2 bases from J, with 7 bases between. The CDR3 runs to 13 residues. Looked up from germline, CDR1 is SNHLY and CDR2 is FYNNEI. The CDR3: CASSDSWNYGYTF. The CDR3 coding sequence is TGTGCCAGCAGTGACAGTTGGAACTATGGCTACACCTTC.

V usage is TRBV6-5 and J usage is TRBJ2-3; 11 positions agree with TRBD2. Per the germline V gene, CDR1 is MNHEY and CDR2 is SVGAGI. CDR3 length: 19 amino acids. With V trimmed by 2 bases and J by 0 bases, 10 bases remained unmatched. CDR3 in DNA: TGTGCCAGCAGTTACCGAAGGGGAGCTAGCGGGGGGAGCACAGATACGCAGTATTTT. Translated, it gives CASSYRRGASGGSTDTQYF.

This chain links TRBV28 with TRBJ2-1; either TRBD1 or TRBD2 may fit D (5 bases each). Trimming stripped 7 bases from V and 4 bases from J, with 20 bases between. Looked up from germline, CDR1 is MDHEN and CDR2 is SYDVKM. The CDR3 extends over 16 amino acids. The CDR3 region is CASIPGDIEGYNEQFF. CDR3 nucleotides: TGTGCCAGCATCCCCGGGGATATAGAGGGGTACAATGAGCAGTTCTTC.